This entry lists 16 T cell receptor beta chains sequenced from one sample in a study of primary melanoma T cells and metastatic recurrence. The repertoire was sequenced with immunoSEQ multiplex PCR; TCRdb's copy has only in-frame clones and lacks some. The sample yields fewer than 300 clones, about four fifths seen once. The sequenced sample consisted of melanoma tumor tissue. The receptors here all came from a human donor with melanoma.

The CDR3, as DNA: TGTGCCAGCAGCCCCCGACGGTCTGCAACTAATGAAAAACTGTTTTTT. Encoded protein: CASSPRRSATNEKLFF. This chain uses TRBV14 with TRBJ1-4, with no clear D. The V gene lost 4 bases and the J gene lost 0 bases, with 12 bases spanning the gap. Germline V gene data show CDR1 as SGHDN and CDR2 as FVKESK. The CDR3 is 16 residues long.

The rearrangement joins TRBV11-3 to TRBJ1-3; the match to TRBD1 covers 10 bases. V was pared by 5 bases and J by 2 bases, with 12 bases of the junction left unmatched. The CDR3 extends over 18 amino acids. Germline CDR1 and CDR2: SGHNT and YENEEA. The CDR3 spells CASSGPGQGSIAGNTIYF. The CDR3 bases are TGTGCCAGCAGCGGACCGGGACAGGGGAGTATCGCTGGAAACACCATATATTTT.

This clone was counted only a few times. This chain uses TRBV19 with TRBJ2-3; TRBD2 is a possible D gene (6 bases). This CDR3 contains 18 residues. V was clipped by 3 bases and J by 2 bases, with 21 bases between them. CDR1 is LNHDA and CDR2 is SQIVND in the germline V gene (reference sequence). CDR3 sequence reads: CASSIDTGVGGITDTQYF. The CDR3 bases are TGTGCCAGTAGTATCGACACGGGGGTGGGAGGAATCACAGATACGCAGTATTTT.

V and J are TRBV19 and TRBJ1-2; the match to TRBD1 covers 7 bases. Germline CDR1 LNHDA, CDR2 SQIVND (reference sequence). The CDR3 length is 15 residues. V gave up 2 bases and J gave up 1 base; unmatched junction bases: 4. CDR3 loop: CASSITGEVNYGYTF. In nucleotides, the CDR3 is TGTGCCAGTAGTATAACAGGGGAAGTTAACTATGGCTACACCTTC.

This clone was observed once. The V and J genes are TRBV15 and TRBJ2-3; D might be TRBD2 (6 bases). Germline assignment: CDR1 LNHNV and CDR2 YYDKDF (reference sequence). The V and J ends lost 2 bases and 2 bases respectively, with 17 bases between them. The CDR3 contains 17 residues. CDR3 DNA sequence: TGTGCCACCAGCAGATCCGGAGGAGGAGGGGCCACAGATACGCAGTATTTT. It specifies CATSRSGGGGATDTQYF.

The gene calls are TRBV28 and TRBJ1-1; D is perhaps TRBD1 (5 bases). This CDR3 region has 14 residues. Trimming removed 11 bases at V and 1 base at J, with 17 bases between. Per germline, CDR1 MDHEN and CDR2 SYDVKM. CDR3 bases: TGTGCCGGCCATCCTCGAGGACAGAACACTGAAGCTTTCTTT. This translates into CAGHPRGQNTEAFF.

The chain has TRBV6-8 and TRBJ2-1; TRBD2 matches 10 bases. V gave up 10 bases and J gave up 7 bases; unmatched junction bases: 13. The CDR3 totals 15 residues. Germline V gene data show CDR1 as MNHGY and CDR2 as SAAAGT. CDR3 protein: CAIRGGTSDRNEQFF. The CDR3 nucleotides read TGTGCCATCAGGGGCGGGACTAGCGACCGGAATGAGCAGTTCTTC.

This clone appeared a single time. The chain's CDR3 is CAWSVLGRAPEAFF. CDR3 bases: TGTGCCTGGAGTGTACTGGGCAGGGCCCCTGAAGCTTTCTTT. The chain joins TRBV30 to TRBJ1-1, with a tentative D call TRBD1 (5 bases). This CDR3 region has 14 residues. V lost 0 bases and J 6 bases, leaving 14 bases between the germline ends. From germline, CDR1 is GTSNPN and CDR2 SVGIG (reference sequence).

The rearrangement links TRBV10-2 to TRBJ1-2; 8 bases line up with TRBD1. CDR1 is WSHSY, CDR2 SAAADI, per germline. This CDR3 has 15 residues. V dropped 3 bases and J dropped 8; count of bases not matched to a gene: 11. As DNA, the CDR3 is TGCGCCAGCAGTGACACGGACAGGGTTCATCGGGGCTACACCTTC. It is translated as CASSDTDRVHRGYTF.

This sequence joins TRBV6-8 and TRBJ2-7; 9 nucleotides match TRBD1. The CDR3 consists of 15 residues. V gave up 7 bases and J gave up 4 bases; unmatched junction bases: 11. The V gene's germline CDR1 is MNHGY and CDR2 SAAAGT. The CDR3 is CASIGPGQGGYEQYF. In nucleotides, the CDR3 is TGTGCCAGCATTGGCCCGGGACAGGGTGGGTACGAGCAGTACTTC.

This clone was counted between two and nine times. V gene TRBV11-3 combines with J gene TRBJ1-1, with 7 bases identical to TRBD1. The V gene's germline CDR1 is SGHNT and CDR2 YENEEA. V was pared by 6 bases and J by 1 base, with 5 bases of the junction left unmatched. The CDR3 spans 14 residues. In nucleotides, the CDR3 is TGTGCCAGCAGTCCAGGGGGGTCGAACACTGAAGCTTTCTTT. It yields the protein CASSPGGSNTEAFF.

The chain combines TRBV11-3 with TRBJ2-3, with TRBD2 matching over 14 bases. Trimming at V came to 2 bases and at J to 6 bases, leaving 7 bases not matched to a gene. CDR1 and CDR2 from the germline V gene are SGHNT and YENEEA. This CDR3 contains 17 residues. In nucleotides, the CDR3 is TGTGCCAGCAGCTTAAACCCGGGACTAGCGGGAGCTGATACGCAGTATTTT. Amino acid sequence: CASSLNPGLAGADTQYF.

For the CDR3, the DNA is TGTGCCAGCAGTTTTGCGAGCGGGAGGTTCGACGAGCAGTACTTC. Its translation is CASSFASGRFDEQYF. V is TRBV28 and J is TRBJ2-7; TRBD2 matches at 9 bases. The CDR3 loop spans 15 amino acids. The junction had 8 bases not matched to a gene; V was cut back by 3 bases and J by 5 bases. CDR1 and CDR2 from the germline V gene are MDHEN and SYDVKM.

The chain joins TRBV28 to TRBJ2-1; no firm D call. Germline CDR1 is MDHEN and CDR2 is SYDVKM. This CDR3 comprises 13 residues. The V end lost 3 bases, the J end lost 7 bases, and 10 bases lay between the germline ends. As DNA, the CDR3 is TGTGCCAGCAGTTTCTCCAGAGCGAATGAGCAGTTCTTC. This sequence encodes CASSFSRANEQFF.

The chain recombines TRBV6-8 with TRBJ1-2; tentative D call: TRBD1 (5 bases). The CDR3 length is 15 residues. Germline CDR1 and CDR2: MNHGY and SAAAGT. V was trimmed by 2 bases and J by 4 bases, leaving 14 bases between them. The CDR3 nucleotides read TGTGCCAGCAGTTACGGGGCGCCGGGGGGCTATGGCTACACCTTC. Translating it yields CASSYGAPGGYGYTF.

The chain employs TRBV29-1 and TRBJ2-3, with TRBD2 matching over 9 bases. V gave up 7 bases and J gave up 6 bases; unmatched junction bases: 8. CDR3 length: 13 residues. Germline V CDR1 and CDR2: SQVTM, ANQGSEA. DNA for the CDR3: TGCAGCGGCGTAGCGGGGGCGGCGGATACGCAGTATTTT. It translates to CSGVAGAADTQYF.